This TCR beta chain was identified in a study of T cell responses to AZD1222 COVID-19 vaccine. Broader study findings: Recipients of AZD1222 seropositive at baseline numbered only 6 or 7. Reportedly, close to half of spike-specific TCRs are directed against unmutated variant regions.

For this clone: Its antigen remains unknown.

Using immunoSEQ multiplex PCR, the repertoire was profiled, and TCRdb retains in-frame clones only, with some absent. This table has some 170,000 clones, roughly 91% appearing once. The germline V gene encodes CDR1 WNHNN and CDR2 SYGVQD (reference sequence). This CDR3 is built from 13 residues. V shed 2 bases and J shed 7 bases, with 9 bases lying between them. The sequence came from an adult in good health. The chain joins TRBV10-1 to TRBJ2-1, with D perhaps TRBD1 (6 bases). This sample comprised peripheral blood, obtained on day 0 of AZD1222 vaccination. The CDR3 DNA sequence: TGCGCCAGCAGTGAGACAGGGATAAATGAGCAGTTCTTC. Its protein product is CASSETGINEQFF.